The 18 T cell receptor beta chains below come from one sample, sequenced in a study of cytomegalovirus exposure and HLA in healthy donors. Sequenced by immunoSEQ multiplex PCR; TCRdb stores in-frame clones only, minus some. The table records about 140,000 clones, approximately 82% of them present only once. The specimen sequenced was PBMCs. The receptors shown here come from a man aged 30 to 39 in good health and CMV-seropositive.

The chain couples TRBV13 to TRBJ2-7, with 10 bases identical to TRBD2. V gave up 5 bases and J gave up 2 bases; unmatched junction bases: 12. This CDR3 comprises 17 residues. Germline assignment: CDR1 PRHDT and CDR2 FYEKMQ (reference sequence). CDR3 in amino acids: CASSTRRLAGVPYEQYF. CDR3 nucleotide sequence: TGTGCCAGCAGCACTCGGCGCCTAGCGGGAGTCCCCTACGAGCAGTACTTC.

This chain connects TRBV9 to TRBJ2-7, with TRBD1 identical over 7 bases. With 0 bases clipped from V and 4 bases from J, the junction kept 16 bases outside the gene matches. This CDR3 contains 18 residues. Germline CDR1 is SGDLS and CDR2 is YYNGEE. CDR3 sequence reads: CASSVGADRKTLLYEQYF. The CDR3 nucleotides are TGTGCCAGCAGCGTAGGAGCGGACAGGAAAACTTTGCTTTACGAGCAGTACTTC.

This sequence joins TRBV27 and TRBJ2-1; 7 bases are a match to TRBD2. The CDR3 extends over 14 amino acids. Losses at the gene ends were 7 bases for V and 9 bases for J; bases not matched to a gene: 12. CDR1 and CDR2 from the germline V gene are MNHEY and SMNVEV (reference sequence). CDR3 residues: CASMLREPPLEQFF. For the CDR3, the DNA is TGTGCCAGCATGTTGCGGGAGCCCCCACTTGAGCAGTTCTTC.

This clone has just one count. The chain joins TRBV30 to TRBJ2-7, with a weak D call TRBD1 (6 bases). The CDR3 totals 14 residues. V was clipped by 2 bases and J by 3 bases, with 14 bases between them. Germline CDR1 is GTSNPN and CDR2 is SVGIG (reference sequence). This CDR3 reads CAWSKTGTRYEQYF. In nucleotides, the CDR3 is TGTGCCTGGAGTAAAACCGGGACACGCTACGAGCAGTACTTC.

The CDR3 here is CASRKYSSGQSETQYF. CDR3 in DNA: TGTGCCAGCAGAAAGTACTCCTCAGGACAGTCTGAGACCCAGTACTTC. V usage is TRBV5-6 and J usage is TRBJ2-5, with D possibly TRBD1 on 6 matching bases. The V end lost 5 bases, the J end lost 5 bases, and 22 bases lay between the germline ends. CDR1 and CDR2 from the germline V gene are SGHDT and YYEEEE. The CDR3 totals 16 residues.

The chain employs TRBV11-2 and TRBJ1-1; no reliable D call. Trimming shortened V by 3 bases and J by 3 bases, and 11 bases separated the two germline ends. CDR1 SGHAT and CDR2 FQNNGV come from the germline V gene. This CDR3 is built from 14 residues. CDR3 nucleotides: TGTGCCAGCAGCTTTGGGCTCGGGGACACTGAAGCTTTCTTT. Translation: CASSFGLGDTEAFF.

The chain combines TRBV19 with TRBJ1-1; D unclear. The CDR3 totals 12 residues. CDR1 and CDR2 (germline): LNHDA, SQIVND (reference sequence). The V and J ends lost 8 bases and 5 bases respectively, with 12 bases between them. The CDR3 region has the DNA TGTGCCAGTCGAGGGTACGGGACTGAAGCTTTCTTT. Translating it yields CASRGYGTEAFF.

V is TRBV5-1 and J is TRBJ2-5; D might be TRBD2 (6 bases). The CDR3 extends over 13 amino acids. Germline CDR1 and CDR2: SGHRS and YFSETQ. V lost 4 bases to trimming and J lost 5 bases, with 12 bases between them. The CDR3 DNA is TGCGCCAGCAGCCCGGGACTTTGGGAGACCCAGTACTTC. Its translation: CASSPGLWETQYF. Looking up the rest from reference TRBV5-1 and TRBJ2-5 gives the full variable domain: KAGVTQTPRYLIKTRGQQVTLSCSPISGHRSVSWYQQTPGQGLQFLFEYFSETQRNKGNFPGRFSGRQFSNSRSEMNVSTLELGDSALYLCASSPGLWETQYFGPGTRLLVL.

The genes are TRBV5-6 and TRBJ1-1; D possibly corresponds to TRBD1 (5 bases). Trimming removed 6 bases at V and 0 bases at J, with 12 bases between. Per germline, CDR1 SGHDT and CDR2 YYEEEE. CDR3 length: 14 amino acids. CDR3 nucleotide sequence: TGTGCCAGCACCCTGGGGGGTTTGAACACTGAAGCTTTCTTT. It yields the protein CASTLGGLNTEAFF.

The chain links TRBV5-1 to TRBJ1-1; D is unclear. The CDR3 length is 15 residues. The V gene lost 0 bases and the J gene lost 6 bases, with 15 bases spanning the gap. Per germline, CDR1 SGHRS and CDR2 YFSETQ. This CDR3 is CASSLAMGSGAEAFF. The CDR3 nucleotides read TGCGCCAGCAGCTTGGCCATGGGGAGTGGGGCTGAAGCTTTCTTT.

The chain is built from TRBV7-6 and TRBJ1-3, with 7 bases lining up with TRBD1. There are 15 residues in the CDR3. V trimming: 2 bases; J trimming: 3 bases; junction bases outside the gene matches: 4. The V gene's germline CDR1 is SGHVS and CDR2 FNYEAQ. CDR3 in amino acids: CASSLSHRGGNTIYF. CDR3 DNA sequence: TGTGCCAGCAGCTTAAGCCACAGGGGTGGAAACACCATATATTTT. Together with reference TRBV7-6 and TRBJ1-3, the CDR3 gives the full variable domain: GAGVSQSPRYKVTKRGQDVALRCDPISGHVSLYWYRQALGQGPEFLTYFNYEAQQDKSGLPNDRFSAERPEGSISTLTIQRTEQRDSAMYRCASSLSHRGGNTIYFGEGSWLTVV.

In its sample, this clone was seen a few times. The chain links TRBV4-1 to TRBJ2-6; possibly TRBD1 for D (6 bases). CDR1 and CDR2 from the germline V gene are MGHRA and YSYEKL. This CDR3 contains 15 residues. The V end lost 7 bases, the J end lost 0 bases, and 10 bases lay between the germline ends. CDR3 residues: CASTGQHSGANVLTF. As DNA, the CDR3 is TGCGCCAGCACCGGACAGCACTCTGGGGCCAACGTCCTGACTTTC.

The chain recombines TRBV6-4 with TRBJ1-2, with 9 bases that match TRBD1. The CDR3 consists of 14 residues. The trim removed 3 bases at V and 4 bases at J, leaving 3 bases unmatched. The germline V gene has CDR1 MRHNA and CDR2 SNTAGT. This chain's CDR3 is CASSERGQGYGYTF. In DNA, the CDR3 is TGTGCCAGCAGTGAGAGGGGACAGGGCTATGGCTACACCTTC.

The DNA of the CDR3 is TGCAGCGTCGCGCATGGGGGCGCAAGCACCGGGGAGCTGTTTTTT. This translates into CSVAHGGASTGELFF. The chain recombines TRBV29-1 with TRBJ2-2, with a weak D call TRBD1 (6 bases). Trimming cost V 6 bases and J 4 bases, with 18 bases left between them. The germline gives CDR1 SQVTM, CDR2 ANQGSEA. The CDR3 contains 15 residues.

The chain combines TRBV7-9 with TRBJ2-1; 8 bases agree with TRBD2. The CDR3 extends over 15 amino acids. The V segment lost 1 base and the J segment 4 bases; nucleotides outside the gene matches: 3. Germline assignment: CDR1 SEHNR and CDR2 FQNEAQ (reference sequence). CDR3 protein: CASSLGPSGYNEQFF. The CDR3 DNA reads TGTGCCAGCAGCTTAGGGCCTAGCGGGTACAATGAGCAGTTCTTC.

This clone was observed a single time. The chain couples TRBV6-5 to TRBJ2-3, with 9 nucleotides matching TRBD1. Germline V gives CDR1 MNHEY, CDR2 SVGAGI. The V segment lost 0 bases and the J segment 3 bases; nucleotides outside the gene matches: 4. The CDR3 is 16 residues long. CDR3 region: CASSYSLGQGTDTQYF. The CDR3 DNA follows: TGTGCCAGCAGTTACTCGTTGGGACAGGGAACAGATACGCAGTATTTT.

The chain uses TRBV2 and TRBJ2-7; no clear D gene. V was cut by 5 bases and J by 2 bases, with 7 bases left in between. CDR1 SNHLY and CDR2 FYNNEI come from the germline V gene. This CDR3 is 12 amino acids long. CDR3 in amino acids: CASSMAAYEQYF. The CDR3 nucleotides read TGTGCCAGCAGTATGGCCGCCTACGAGCAGTACTTC. Variable domain in full (rest from reference TRBV2 and TRBJ2-7): EPEVTQTPSHQVTQMGQEVILRCVPISNHLYFYWYRQILGQKVEFLVSFYNNEISEKSEIFDDQFSVERPDGSNFTLKIRSTKLEDSAMYFCASSMAAYEQYFGPGTRLTVT.

The chain links TRBV6-6 to TRBJ1-2, with D possibly TRBD1 on 5 matching bases. The V end lost 7 bases, the J end lost 1 base, and 10 bases lay between the germline ends. The CDR3 is made up of 13 amino acids. Germline loops: CDR1 MNHNY, CDR2 SVGAGI (reference sequence). The CDR3 region has the DNA TGTGCCAGCAAGTTGGACAATAACTATGGCTACACCTTC. The encoded protein is CASKLDNNYGYTF.